This TCR beta chain was retrieved from a study of T-cell reconstitution after alpha-beta-depleted transplantation in children. Unique molecular identifiers were incorporated during preparation of the TCRbeta library. TCRdb analysed the PCR reads with MiXCR anew, one entry per CDR3 protein. The sample gives more than 150,000 distinct CDR3 sequences, roughly 6.8% of which show up once; approximately 3% is in the top ten. Trimming stripped 3 bases from V and 1 base from J, with 9 bases between. The CDR3 length is 14 residues. Germline values: CDR1 KGHSH, CDR2 LQKENI. This clonotype was observed at least ten times.

The source was PBMCs from the stem cell graft donor, collected from the stem cell graft. This sequence joins TRBV18 and TRBJ1-1; D is uncertain. The clonotype comes from a human donor who donated a stem cell graft to a child with Wiskott-Aldrich syndrome. The CDR3 spells CASSPTVPNTEAFF. CDR3 bases: TGTGCCAGCTCACCGACCGTTCCGAACACTGAAGCTTTCTTT.